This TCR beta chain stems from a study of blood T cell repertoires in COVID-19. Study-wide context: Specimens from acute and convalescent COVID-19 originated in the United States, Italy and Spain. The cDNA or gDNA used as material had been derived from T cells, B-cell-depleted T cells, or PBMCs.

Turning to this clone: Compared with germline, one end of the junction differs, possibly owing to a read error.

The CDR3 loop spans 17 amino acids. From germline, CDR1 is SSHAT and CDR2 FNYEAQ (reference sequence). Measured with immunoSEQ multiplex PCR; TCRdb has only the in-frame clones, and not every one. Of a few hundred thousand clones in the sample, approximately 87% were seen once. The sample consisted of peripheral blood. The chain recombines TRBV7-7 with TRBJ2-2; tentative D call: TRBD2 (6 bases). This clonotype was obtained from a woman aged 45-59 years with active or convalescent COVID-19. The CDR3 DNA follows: TGTGCTAGCAGCTCAAACGTTGGGGGGTCGAACACCGGGGAGCTGTTTTTT. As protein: CASSSNVGGSNTGELFF.